This TCR beta chain comes out of a study of tissue T cells after allogeneic stem cell transplantation. Study as a whole: Several lines of graft-versus-host disease therapy were given to all patients, all with gastrointestinal involvement. Study observations and caveats: Sampling depth was limited, and the cohort was small and clinically varied. Few T cell clones were shared across patients, but motif clusters showed tissue-specific shared signatures. Within patients, tissue anatomy strongly shaped TCR repertoire composition.

This clone was picked up one time. What it recognizes is unknown. The CDR3 runs to 13 residues. Germline values: CDR1 SGHRS, CDR2 YFSETQ. V lost 0 bases, J lost 8 bases, and 11 bases lay in between. This table comes from immunoSEQ multiplex PCR, and its TCRdb copy is limited to in-frame clones, with some not included. The sample contains tens of thousands of clones, roughly 92% of which appear only once. The V gene is TRBV5-1, the J gene TRBJ1-2; D is possibly TRBD1 (6 bases). This sequence was found in a woman aged 40 to 75 who later had graft-versus-host disease after an allogeneic stem cell transplant. This specimen consisted of blood, obtained before transplantation. The CDR3 coding sequence is TGCGCCAGCAGCTTGGGACAGGTTGAAGGCTACACCTTC. It encodes CASSLGQVEGYTF.